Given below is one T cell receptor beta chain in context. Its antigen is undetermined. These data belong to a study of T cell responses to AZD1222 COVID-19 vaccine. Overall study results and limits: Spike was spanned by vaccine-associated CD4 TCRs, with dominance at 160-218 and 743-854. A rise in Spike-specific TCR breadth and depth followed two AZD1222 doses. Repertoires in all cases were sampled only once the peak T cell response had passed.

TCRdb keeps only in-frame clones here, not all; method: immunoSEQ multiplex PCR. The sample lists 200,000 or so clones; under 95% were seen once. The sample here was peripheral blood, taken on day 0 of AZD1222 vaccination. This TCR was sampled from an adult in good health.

CDR3 coding DNA: TGTGCCAGCAGTCCTGCCGGGACGGCCCCCTACGAGCAGTACTTC. Amino acids: CASSPAGTAPYEQYF. V and J are TRBV27 and TRBJ2-7; D possibly uses TRBD1 or TRBD2 (5 bases each). The V and J ends lost 5 bases and 2 bases respectively, with 16 bases between them. This CDR3 is 15 amino acids long. CDR1 MNHEY and CDR2 SMNVEV come from the germline V gene (reference sequence).